This TCR beta chain was observed in a study of T-cell reconstitution after alpha-beta-depleted transplantation in children. Unique molecular identifiers featured in how the TCRbeta library was prepared. In TCRdb, the PCR reads were re-called with MiXCR into one record per CDR3 protein. The repertoire holds about 580,000 distinct CDR3 sequences, with approximately 22% as singletons. This clonotype was counted ten times or more. This material consisted of PBMCs, mostly from graft donor cells, taken 360 days after TCRalphabeta/CD19-depleted stem cell transplant. The sequence was collected from a boy in the first two years of life who had a stem cell transplant for acute myeloid leukemia, so the T cells may come from the graft donor.

The CDR3 protein is CASSFEGGWTGELFF. The CDR3 bases are TGTGCCAGCAGTTTTGAGGGGGGTTGGACCGGGGAGCTGTTTTTT. This chain uses TRBV6-5 with TRBJ2-2; D tentatively reads TRBD1 or TRBD2 (6 bases each). The CDR3 extends over 15 amino acids. V lost 4 bases and J lost 5, with 14 bases in between. From germline, CDR1 is MNHEY and CDR2 SVGAGI.